These T cell receptor beta chains were read from a single sample in a study of T-cell reconstitution after alpha-beta-depleted transplantation in children. TCRdb redid the calling of the PCR reads with MiXCR, one entry per CDR3 protein. Here the sample spans over 400,000 distinct CDR3 sequences, under 15% being singletons. Material: PBMCs from the stem cell graft donor, obtained from the stem cell graft. Receptors were obtained from a human donor who donated a stem cell graft to a child with combined immunodeficiency. Each CDR3 is given with its conserved first and last residue. The D gene is left open where the match is weak. Not all rows give a size; the values are once, few, many and, for expanded clones, a class.

V,J,length,size,D,CDR3,DNA
TRBV20-1,TRBJ2-1,14,few,.,CSAQQVARGNEQFF,TGCAGTGCACAACAAGTCGCCCGTGGGAATGAGCAGTTCTTC
TRBV7-6,TRBJ2-7,16,few,.,CASSRETGDFSYEQYF,TGTGCCAGCAGCCGCGAGACGGGGGACTTCTCCTACGAGCAGTACTTC
TRBV18,TRBJ1-1,13,few,.,CASSPPDGTEAFF,TGTGCCAGCTCACCACCGGACGGTACTGAAGCTTTCTTT
TRBV4-2,TRBJ2-3,15,.,TRBD2,CASSQVGAGGDTQYF,TGTGCCAGCAGCCAAGTCGGAGCGGGGGGAGATACGCAGTATTTT
TRBV29-1,TRBJ2-3,15,few,TRBD1,CSVAPWDRPTDTQYF,TGCAGCGTTGCGCCCTGGGACAGACCCACAGATACGCAGTATTTT
TRBV27,TRBJ2-1,14,many,.,CASSLPRSQGEQFF,TGTGCCAGCAGTTTACCCAGGTCCCAGGGGGAGCAGTTCTTC
TRBV6-2/TRBV6-3,TRBJ2-7,12,few,.,CASSFIRYEQYF,TGTGCCAGCAGTTTCATACGGTACGAGCAGTACTTC
TRBV12-3/TRBV12-4,TRBJ2-7,14,.,TRBD1,CASRVTGAGYEQYF,TGTGCCAGCAGGGTGACAGGGGCAGGCTACGAGCAGTACTTC
TRBV29-1,TRBJ1-4,14,.,TRBD1,CSVRNDREGEKLFF,TGCAGCGTTCGAAATGACAGGGAAGGTGAAAAACTGTTTTTT
TRBV29-1,TRBJ2-1,14,few,.,CSVERGRGYNEQFF,TGCAGCGTTGAACGGGGGCGAGGGTACAATGAGCAGTTCTTC
TRBV12-3/TRBV12-4,TRBJ2-3,16,few,TRBD1,CASSLRTGKSTDTQYF,TGTGCCAGCAGCCTTAGGACAGGGAAGTCGACAGATACGCAGTATTTT
TRBV18,TRBJ2-3,16,few,TRBD2,CASSPPTSGSTDTQYF,TGTGCCAGCTCACCACCTACTAGCGGGAGCACAGATACGCAGTATTTT
TRBV16,TRBJ1-6,17,.,.,CASSQSDYPVHNSPLHF,TGTGCCAGCAGCCAATCGGACTACCCTGTTCATAATTCACCCCTCCACTTT
TRBV3-1,TRBJ2-1,13,few,.,CASSRGPHNEQFF,TGTGCCAGCAGTCGCGGACCACACAATGAGCAGTTCTTC
TRBV20-1,TRBJ1-1,14,few,.,CSAPKAGITTEAFF,TGCAGTGCTCCAAAGGCGGGGATTACCACTGAAGCTTTCTTT
TRBV10-3,TRBJ2-7,14,many,TRBD2,CAISEGTMGDEQYF,TGTGCCATCAGTGAAGGGACTATGGGGGACGAGCAGTACTTC
TRBV25-1,TRBJ2-3,14,.,.,CASSEGFSSDTQYF,TGTGCCAGCAGTGAGGGGTTTTCGTCCGATACGCAGTATTTT
TRBV10-3,TRBJ2-1,13,many,.,CAISVTPYNEQFF,TGTGCCATCAGTGTCACGCCTTACAATGAGCAGTTCTTC